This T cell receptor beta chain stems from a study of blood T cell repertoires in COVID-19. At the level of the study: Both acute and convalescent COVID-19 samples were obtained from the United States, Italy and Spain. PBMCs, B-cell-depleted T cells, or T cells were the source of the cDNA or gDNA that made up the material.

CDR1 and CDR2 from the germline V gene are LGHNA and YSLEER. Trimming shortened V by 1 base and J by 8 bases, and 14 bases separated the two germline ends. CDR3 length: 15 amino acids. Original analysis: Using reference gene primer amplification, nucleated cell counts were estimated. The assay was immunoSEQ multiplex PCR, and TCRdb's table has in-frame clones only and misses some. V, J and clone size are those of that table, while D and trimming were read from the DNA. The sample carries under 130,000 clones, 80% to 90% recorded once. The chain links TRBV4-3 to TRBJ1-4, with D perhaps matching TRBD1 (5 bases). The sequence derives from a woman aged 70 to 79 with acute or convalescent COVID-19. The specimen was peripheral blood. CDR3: CASSQGSRVGEKLFF. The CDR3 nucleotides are TGCGCCAGCAGCCAAGGCAGCAGGGTGGGGGAAAAACTGTTTTTT.